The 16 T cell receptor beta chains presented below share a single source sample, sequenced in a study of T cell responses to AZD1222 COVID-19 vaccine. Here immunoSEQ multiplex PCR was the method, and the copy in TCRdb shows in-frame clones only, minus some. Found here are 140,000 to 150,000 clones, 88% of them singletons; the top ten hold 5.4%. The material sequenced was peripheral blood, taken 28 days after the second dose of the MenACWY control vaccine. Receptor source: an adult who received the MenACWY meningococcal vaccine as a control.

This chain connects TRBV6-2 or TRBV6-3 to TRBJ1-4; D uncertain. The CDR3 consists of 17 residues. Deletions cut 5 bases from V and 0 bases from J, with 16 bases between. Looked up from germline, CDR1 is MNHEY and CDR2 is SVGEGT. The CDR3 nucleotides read TGTGCCAGCAGTGACCTAGGGCAGACCGCAACTAATGAAAAACTGTTTTTT. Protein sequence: CASSDLGQTATNEKLFF.

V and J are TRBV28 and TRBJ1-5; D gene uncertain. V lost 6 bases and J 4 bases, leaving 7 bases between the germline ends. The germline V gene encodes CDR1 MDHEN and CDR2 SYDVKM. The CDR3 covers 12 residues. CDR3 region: CASRFGNQPQHF. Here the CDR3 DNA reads TGTGCCAGCAGGTTTGGAAATCAGCCCCAGCATTTT.

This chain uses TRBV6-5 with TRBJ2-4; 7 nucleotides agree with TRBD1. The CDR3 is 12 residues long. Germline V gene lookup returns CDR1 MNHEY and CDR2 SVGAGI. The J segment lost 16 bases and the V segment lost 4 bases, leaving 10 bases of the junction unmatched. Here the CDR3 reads CASSSETGVRYF. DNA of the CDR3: TGTGCCAGCAGTTCCGAAACAGGGGTTCGATACTTC.

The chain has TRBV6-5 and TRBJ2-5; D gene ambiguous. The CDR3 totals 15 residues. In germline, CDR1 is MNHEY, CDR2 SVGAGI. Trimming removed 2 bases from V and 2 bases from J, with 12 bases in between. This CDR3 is CASSYPSTGQETQYF. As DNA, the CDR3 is TGTGCCAGCAGTTACCCCTCAACTGGACAAGAGACCCAGTACTTC.

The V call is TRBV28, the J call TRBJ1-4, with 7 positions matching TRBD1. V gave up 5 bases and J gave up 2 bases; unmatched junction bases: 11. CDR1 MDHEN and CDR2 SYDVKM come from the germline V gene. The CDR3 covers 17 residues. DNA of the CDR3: TGTGCCAGCAGTGGGTGGGGGACAGAGTTTACTAATGAAAAACTGTTTTTT. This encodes CASSGWGTEFTNEKLFF.

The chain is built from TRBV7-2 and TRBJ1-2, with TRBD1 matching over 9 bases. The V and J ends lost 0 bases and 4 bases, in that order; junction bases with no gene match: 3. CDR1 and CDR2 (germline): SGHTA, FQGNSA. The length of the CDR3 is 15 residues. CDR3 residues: CASSLAPGQGYGYTF. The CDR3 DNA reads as TGTGCCAGCAGCTTAGCACCGGGACAGGGCTATGGCTACACCTTC. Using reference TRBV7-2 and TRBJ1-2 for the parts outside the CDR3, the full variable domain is GAGVSQSPSNKVTEKGKDVELRCDPISGHTALYWYRQSLGQGLEFLIYFQGNSAPDKSGLPSDRFSAERTGGSVSTLTIQRTQQEDSAVYLCASSLAPGQGYGYTFGSGTRLTVV.

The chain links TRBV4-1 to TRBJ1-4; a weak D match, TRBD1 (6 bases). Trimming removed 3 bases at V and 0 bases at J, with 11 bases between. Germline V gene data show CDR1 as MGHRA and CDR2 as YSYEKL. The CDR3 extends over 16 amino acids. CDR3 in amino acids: CASSQGARATNEKLFF. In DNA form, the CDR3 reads TGCGCCAGCAGCCAGGGGGCCCGTGCAACTAATGAAAAACTGTTTTTT.

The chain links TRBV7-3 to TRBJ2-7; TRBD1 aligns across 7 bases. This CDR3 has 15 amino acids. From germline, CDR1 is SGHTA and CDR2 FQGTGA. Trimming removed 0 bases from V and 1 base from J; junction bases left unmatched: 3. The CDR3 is CASSLTSQGSYEQYF. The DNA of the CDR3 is TGTGCCAGCAGCTTAACGTCACAGGGGTCCTACGAGCAGTACTTC.

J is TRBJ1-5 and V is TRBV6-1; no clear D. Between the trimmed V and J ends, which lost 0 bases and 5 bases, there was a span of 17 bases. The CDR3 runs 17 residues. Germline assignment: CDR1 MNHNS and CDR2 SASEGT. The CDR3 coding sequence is TGTGCCAGCAGTGAAGCGATGACTTATGACGGGGATCAGCCCCAGCATTTT. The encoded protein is CASSEAMTYDGDQPQHF.

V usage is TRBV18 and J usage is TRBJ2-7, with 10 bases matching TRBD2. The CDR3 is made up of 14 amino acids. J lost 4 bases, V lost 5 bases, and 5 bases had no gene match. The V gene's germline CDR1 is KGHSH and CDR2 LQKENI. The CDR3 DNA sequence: TGTGCCAGCTCAGGCCAAGCGGGGGGGTACGAGCAGTACTTC. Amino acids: CASSGQAGGYEQYF.

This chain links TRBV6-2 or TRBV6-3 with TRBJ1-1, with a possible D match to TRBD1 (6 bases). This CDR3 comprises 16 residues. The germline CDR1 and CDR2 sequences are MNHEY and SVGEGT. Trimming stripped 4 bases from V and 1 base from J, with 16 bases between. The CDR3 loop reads CASSSYRVGKNTEAFF. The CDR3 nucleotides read TGTGCCAGCAGTTCTTACAGGGTAGGAAAGAACACTGAAGCTTTCTTT.

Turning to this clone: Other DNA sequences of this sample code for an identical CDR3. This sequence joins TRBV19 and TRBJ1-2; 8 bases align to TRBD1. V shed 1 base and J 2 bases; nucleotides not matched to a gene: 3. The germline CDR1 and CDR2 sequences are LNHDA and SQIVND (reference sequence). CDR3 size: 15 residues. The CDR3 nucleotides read TGTGCCAGTAGTATAGCTCGGACAGGGAACTATGGCTACACCTTC. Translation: CASSIARTGNYGYTF.

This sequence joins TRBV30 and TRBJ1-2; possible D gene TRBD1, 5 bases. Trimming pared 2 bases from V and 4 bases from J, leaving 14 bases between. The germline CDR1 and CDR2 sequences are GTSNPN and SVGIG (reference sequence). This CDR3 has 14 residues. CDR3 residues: CAWSWRAGRYGYTF. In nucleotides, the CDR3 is TGTGCCTGGAGTTGGCGGGCAGGGCGCTATGGCTACACCTTC.

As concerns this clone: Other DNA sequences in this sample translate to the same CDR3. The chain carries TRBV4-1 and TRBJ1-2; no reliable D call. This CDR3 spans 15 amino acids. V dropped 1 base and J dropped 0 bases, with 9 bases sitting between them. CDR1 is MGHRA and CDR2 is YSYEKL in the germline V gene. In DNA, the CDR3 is TGCGCCAGCAGCCAAGGGGCACGGACTAACTATGGCTACACCTTC. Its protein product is CASSQGARTNYGYTF.

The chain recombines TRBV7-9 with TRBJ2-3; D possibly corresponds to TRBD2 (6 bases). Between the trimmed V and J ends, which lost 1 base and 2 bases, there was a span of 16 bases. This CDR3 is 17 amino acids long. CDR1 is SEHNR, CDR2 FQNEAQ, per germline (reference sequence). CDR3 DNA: TGTGCCAGCAGCTTAGGTTGGGTAGCGGCCCCCACAGATACGCAGTATTTT. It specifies CASSLGWVAAPTDTQYF.

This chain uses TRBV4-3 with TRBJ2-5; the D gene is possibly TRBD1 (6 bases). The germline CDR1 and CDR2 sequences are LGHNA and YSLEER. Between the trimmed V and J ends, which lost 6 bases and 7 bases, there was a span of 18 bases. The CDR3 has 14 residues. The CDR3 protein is CASRLEQGLGTQYF. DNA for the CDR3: TGCGCCAGCAGGCTTGAGCAGGGGTTGGGGACCCAGTACTTC.